The T cell receptor beta chain under discussion was sequenced for a study of blood T cells in healthy people across ages. Findings and limits, study-wide: More naive CD4+ cells and higher diversity marked long-lived donors relative to aged donors. Roughly linear declines in TCR beta diversity per million T cells occurred with age.

Details on this clonotype: Its antigen remains unidentified.

Healthy individuals of Caucasian origin from Russia, aged roughly 6 to 100, served as donors. Each of the donors had roughly 9.7 milliliters of peripheral blood drawn into EDTA-treated Vacutainer tubes. Alongside a J-beta primer mix, a sample-barcoded 5' primer served in a second PCR lasting about 7 to 11 cycles. TCRdb processed the 5' RACE reads anew with MiXCR; each CDR3 protein has one entry. The table records 730,000 or so distinct CDR3 sequences, 40% to 45% of them present only once. The TCR comes from a man older than 75 in good health. The sample consisted of blood.

The CDR3 DNA follows: TGTGCCAGCCAAACCAATGGACTAGCGGGAGGCTGGCAGTACTTC. Its translation: CASQTNGLAGGWQYF. The chain joins TRBV19 to TRBJ2-7, with 14 positions matching TRBD2. Germline CDR1 is LNHDA and CDR2 is SQIVND (reference sequence). The length of the CDR3 is 15 residues. Trimming at V came to 9 bases and at J to 9 bases, leaving 13 bases not matched to a gene.